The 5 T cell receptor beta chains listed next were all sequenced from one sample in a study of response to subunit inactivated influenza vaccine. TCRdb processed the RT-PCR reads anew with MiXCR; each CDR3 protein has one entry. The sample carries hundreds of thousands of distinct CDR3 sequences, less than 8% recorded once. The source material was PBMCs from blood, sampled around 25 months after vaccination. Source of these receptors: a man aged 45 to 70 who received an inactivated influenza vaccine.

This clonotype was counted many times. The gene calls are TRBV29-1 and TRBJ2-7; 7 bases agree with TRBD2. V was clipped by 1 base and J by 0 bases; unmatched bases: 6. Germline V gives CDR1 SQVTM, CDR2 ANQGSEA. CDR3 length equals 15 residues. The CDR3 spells CSVEVRGSASYEQYF. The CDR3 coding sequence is TGCAGCGTTGAAGTCCGCGGGAGTGCCTCCTACGAGCAGTACTTC.

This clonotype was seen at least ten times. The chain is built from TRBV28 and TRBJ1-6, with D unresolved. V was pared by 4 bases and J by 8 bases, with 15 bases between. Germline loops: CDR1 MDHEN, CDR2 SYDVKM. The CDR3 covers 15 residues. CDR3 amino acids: CASSSPGERDSPLHF. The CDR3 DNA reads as TGTGCCAGCAGTTCCCCTGGGGAGAGGGATTCACCCCTCCACTTT.

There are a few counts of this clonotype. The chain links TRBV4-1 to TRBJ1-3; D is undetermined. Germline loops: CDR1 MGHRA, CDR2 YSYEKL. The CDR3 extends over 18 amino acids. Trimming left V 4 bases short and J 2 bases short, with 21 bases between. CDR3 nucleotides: TGCGCCAGCAGCCTCACCGCCGGAGCAGCCAGGCCTGGAAACACCATATATTTT. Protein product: CASSLTAGAARPGNTIYF.

The CDR3 reads CASRTSGSITEQFF. As DNA, the CDR3 is TGTGCCAGCAGGACTAGCGGGAGTATCACTGAGCAGTTCTTC. J is TRBJ2-1 and V is TRBV6-1; TRBD2 aligns across 12 bases. V trimming: 6 bases; J trimming: 9 bases; junction bases outside the gene matches: 6. The germline gives CDR1 MNHNS, CDR2 SASEGT. The CDR3 runs to 14 residues.

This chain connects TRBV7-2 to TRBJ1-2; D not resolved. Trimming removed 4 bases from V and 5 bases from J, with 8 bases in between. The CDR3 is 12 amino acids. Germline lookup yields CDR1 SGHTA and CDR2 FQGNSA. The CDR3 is CASSYSRYGYTF. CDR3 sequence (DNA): TGTGCCAGCAGCTATAGTAGATATGGCTACACCTTC.